These 12 T cell receptor beta chains came from one sample sequenced in a study of cytomegalovirus exposure and HLA in healthy donors. PCR primers comprised 60 Vbeta and 13 Jbeta primers. Data came from immunoSEQ multiplex PCR; TCRdb stores just in-frame clones and leaves some out. The sample holds some 170,000 clones, 75% to 90% seen once. Sequenced: PBMCs. These receptors were collected from a man in his fifties or sixties in good health and CMV-seropositive.

The chain uses TRBV10-3 and TRBJ1-6, with 9 bases aligning to TRBD1. CDR1 and CDR2 from the germline V gene are ENHRY and SYGVKD. Losses at the gene ends were 7 bases for V and 6 bases for J; bases not matched to a gene: 4. The CDR3 is 14 residues long. The CDR3: CAITMGQGNSPLHF. The CDR3 region has the DNA TGTGCCATCACCATGGGACAGGGTAATTCACCCCTCCACTTT.

This chain uses TRBV10-3 with TRBJ2-3, with a weak D call TRBD2 (6 bases). V was cut by 6 bases and J by 2 bases, with 18 bases left in between. The CDR3 sequence is 16 residues long. Germline CDR1 ENHRY, CDR2 SYGVKD. The CDR3 DNA follows: TGTGCCATCAGCCCCTGGCGGGCGGGACCCACAGATACGCAGTATTTT. It translates to CAISPWRAGPTDTQYF.

This chain joins TRBV15 and TRBJ2-5, with 7 nucleotides matching TRBD2. This CDR3 comprises 14 residues. Germline-derived CDR1 and CDR2 are LNHNV and YYDKDF (reference sequence). V lost 6 bases, J lost 1 base, and 5 bases stayed unmatched. CDR3 protein: CATRLAGLQETQYF. The CDR3 bases are TGTGCCACCAGGTTAGCGGGCCTCCAAGAGACCCAGTACTTC.

A note on this clone: The same CDR3 arises from other DNA sequences in this sample as well. The chain recombines TRBV5-6 with TRBJ2-1; 10 nucleotides agree with TRBD2. With V trimmed by 2 bases and J by 1 base, 0 bases remained unmatched. Germline loops: CDR1 SGHDT, CDR2 YYEEEE. The CDR3 is 15 residues long. CDR3 in DNA: TGTGCCAGCAGCTTACTAGCGGGGTCCTACAATGAGCAGTTCTTC. This gives the protein CASSLLAGSYNEQFF.

V usage is TRBV11-2 and J usage is TRBJ2-2; D is perhaps TRBD2 (5 bases). The germline V gene has CDR1 SGHAT and CDR2 FQNNGV. CDR3 length: 18 amino acids. Trimming removed 3 bases at V and 6 bases at J, with 23 bases between. The CDR3 coding sequence is TGTGCCAGCAGCTTTTCCGCCGCGCCCCGGGGAATCGCCGGGGAGCTGTTTTTT. Translating gives CASSFSAAPRGIAGELFF. Drawing the rest from reference TRBV11-2 and TRBJ2-2, the complete variable domain is EAGVAQSPRYKIIEKRQSVAFWCNPISGHATLYWYQQILGQGPKLLIQFQNNGVVDDSQLPKDRFSAERLKGVDSTLKIQPAKLEDSAVYLCASSFSAAPRGIAGELFFGEGSRLTVL.

The J gene is TRBJ2-3, the V gene TRBV9; tentative D call: TRBD2 (6 bases). The CDR3 is 16 amino acids. Germline CDR1 reads SGDLS; CDR2 reads YYNGEE. V shed 2 bases and J shed 2 bases, with 15 bases lying between them. The CDR3 protein is CASSVLLGGITDTQYF. CDR3 nucleotide sequence: TGTGCCAGCAGCGTTTTGTTGGGGGGTATCACAGATACGCAGTATTTT. Full variable domain (outside the CDR3, taken from reference TRBV9 and TRBJ2-3): DSGVTQTPKHLITATGQRVTLRCSPRSGDLSVYWYQQSLDQGLQFLIQYYNGEERAKGNILERFSAQQFPDLHSELNLSSLELGDSALYFCASSVLLGGITDTQYFGPGTRLTVL.

The chain combines TRBV27 with TRBJ2-1, with 10 bases that match TRBD2. J lost 8 bases, V lost 4 bases, and 11 bases had no gene match. Germline V gene lookup returns CDR1 MNHEY and CDR2 SMNVEV (reference sequence). The CDR3 length is 16 residues. CDR3 coding DNA: TGTGCCAGCAGTTCCCCTAGCGGGAGTCATAAGGATGAGCAGTTCTTC. This translates into CASSSPSGSHKDEQFF.

This chain connects TRBV5-1 to TRBJ1-4; D ambiguous. V lost 2 bases to trimming and J lost 1 base, with 6 bases between them. Germline values: CDR1 SGHRS, CDR2 YFSETQ. The CDR3 is 14 amino acids. As DNA, the CDR3 is TGCGCCAGCAGCTTACACAGAACTAATGAAAAACTGTTTTTT. Protein sequence: CASSLHRTNEKLFF.

V is TRBV4-3 and J is TRBJ2-1, with 9 nucleotides matching TRBD2. Trimming at V came to 1 base and at J to 6 bases, leaving 4 bases not matched to a gene. CDR1 is LGHNA and CDR2 is YSLEER in the germline V gene. CDR3 size: 15 residues. In DNA, the CDR3 is TGCGCCAGCAGCCAAGGGACTAGCGACGCCAATGAGCAGTTCTTC. This translates into CASSQGTSDANEQFF.

The rearrangement uses TRBV5-6 and TRBJ1-3, with D tentatively TRBD1 (6 bases). V lost 2 bases to trimming and J lost 2 bases, with 11 bases between them. The CDR3 extends over 15 amino acids. Germline V gives CDR1 SGHDT, CDR2 YYEEEE. Written as DNA, the CDR3 is TGTGCCAGCAGCTTCGACAGGTCCACTGGAAACACCATATATTTT. Residues: CASSFDRSTGNTIYF.

The chain joins TRBV5-6 to TRBJ2-7, with D perhaps TRBD1 (5 bases). Trimming shortened V by 4 bases and J by 7 bases, and 18 bases separated the two germline ends. The CDR3 loop spans 14 amino acids. Germline CDR1 and CDR2: SGHDT and YYEEEE. The CDR3 spells CASSPSTAHREQYF. The CDR3 DNA reads as TGTGCCAGCAGCCCTTCGACAGCCCATCGGGAGCAGTACTTC. Supplemented by reference TRBV5-6 and TRBJ2-7, the full variable domain reads DAGVTQSPTHLIKTRGQQVTLRCSPKSGHDTVSWYQQALGQGPQFIFQYYEEEERQRGNFPDRFSGHQFPNYSSELNVNALLLGDSALYLCASSPSTAHREQYFGPGTRLTVT.

V and J are TRBV7-6 and TRBJ2-1; 11 bases line up with TRBD2. Losses at the gene ends were 0 bases for V and 0 bases for J; bases not matched to a gene: 1. Germline CDR1 is SGHVS and CDR2 is FNYEAQ. The CDR3 runs to 17 residues. The CDR3 reads CASSLATSGSSYNEQFF. The CDR3 DNA reads TGTGCCAGCAGCTTAGCCACTAGCGGGAGCTCCTACAATGAGCAGTTCTTC.